The rows below give T cell receptor beta chains drawn from one sample of a study of CD8 T cells in ankylosing spondylitis. A single record per CDR3 protein comes from TCRdb applying MiXCR to the 5' RACE reads. Of over 700,000 distinct CDR3 sequences in the sample, under 20% were seen once. The source material was blood, either unsorted or a sorted T cell fraction (not recorded which). Receptors were obtained from a male donor with ankylosing spondylitis. Each CDR3 is given without its conserved first and last residue. Clone size is stated in some rows and not others, as once, few, many or a class when expanded.

CDR3 protein: ASSLWDRSNTEAF
clone size: many
V gene: TRBV7-2
J gene: TRBJ1-1

CDR3 protein: ASSLAGQVGF
clone size: many
V gene: TRBV7-8
J gene: TRBJ2-1

CDR3 protein: ASSQDGSGSPLH
clone size: .
V gene: TRBV25-1
J gene: TRBJ1-6

CDR3 protein: SAGEGHTEAF
clone size: .
V gene: TRBV20-1
J gene: TRBJ1-1

CDR3 protein: ASSLAYGDSSYEQY
clone size: .
V gene: TRBV7-6
J gene: TRBJ2-7

CDR3 protein: ASSTGPGLAGNTGELF
clone size: .
V gene: TRBV9
J gene: TRBJ2-2

CDR3 protein: ASSLALGAVEAF
clone size: .
V gene: TRBV12-3/TRBV12-4
J gene: TRBJ1-1

CDR3 protein: ASSVDGTTLGAF
clone size: .
V gene: TRBV9
J gene: TRBJ1-1

CDR3 protein: ASFRDGGGAF
clone size: .
V gene: TRBV6-1
J gene: TRBJ1-1

CDR3 protein: ASSQDTASTDTQN
clone size: .
V gene: TRBV4-3
J gene: TRBJ2-3

CDR3 protein: ASSYVAGAADTQY
clone size: .
V gene: TRBV6-5
J gene: TRBJ2-3

CDR3 protein: ASSLQAGAYNEQF
clone size: .
V gene: TRBV7-2
J gene: TRBJ2-1

CDR3 protein: ASSETGYYGYT
clone size: few
V gene: TRBV2
J gene: TRBJ1-2

CDR3 protein: ASSWASGLEQY
clone size: .
V gene: TRBV6-5
J gene: TRBJ2-7

CDR3 protein: ASSLGGRTNNEQF
clone size: few
V gene: TRBV7-8
J gene: TRBJ2-1

CDR3 protein: ASTRGQNEKLF
clone size: .
V gene: TRBV7-9
J gene: TRBJ1-4

CDR3 protein: SALSLGLAGGSHTDTQY
clone size: .
V gene: TRBV20-1
J gene: TRBJ2-3

CDR3 protein: ASSLAGNQETQY
clone size: .
V gene: TRBV5-1
J gene: TRBJ2-5

CDR3 protein: SVATGTYNEQF
clone size: .
V gene: TRBV29-1
J gene: TRBJ2-1

CDR3 protein: ASSPEYYNEQF
clone size: many
V gene: TRBV5-6
J gene: TRBJ2-1

CDR3 protein: ASSLAPGMHGYT
clone size: .
V gene: TRBV5-5
J gene: TRBJ1-2

CDR3 protein: SASAGPSTGELF
clone size: many
V gene: TRBV20-1
J gene: TRBJ2-2